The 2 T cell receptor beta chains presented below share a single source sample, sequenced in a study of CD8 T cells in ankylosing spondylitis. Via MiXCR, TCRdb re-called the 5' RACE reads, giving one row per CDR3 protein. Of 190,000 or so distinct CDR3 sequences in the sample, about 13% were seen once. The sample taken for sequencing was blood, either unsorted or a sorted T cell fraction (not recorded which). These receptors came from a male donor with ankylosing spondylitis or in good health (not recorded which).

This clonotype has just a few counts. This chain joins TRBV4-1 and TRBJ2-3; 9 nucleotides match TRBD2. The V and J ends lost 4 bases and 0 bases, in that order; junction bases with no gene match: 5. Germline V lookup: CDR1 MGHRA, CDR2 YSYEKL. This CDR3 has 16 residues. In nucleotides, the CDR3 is TGCGCCAGCAGCCCGGCCCTAGCGGGGAGCACAGATACGCAGTATTTT. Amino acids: CASSPALAGSTDTQYF.

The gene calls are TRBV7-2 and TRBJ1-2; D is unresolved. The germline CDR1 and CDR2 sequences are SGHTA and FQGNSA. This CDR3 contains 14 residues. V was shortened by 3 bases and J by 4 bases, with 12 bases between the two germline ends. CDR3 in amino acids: CASSFGSGPYGYTF. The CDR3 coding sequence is TGTGCCAGCAGCTTCGGGTCTGGGCCCTATGGCTACACCTTC.